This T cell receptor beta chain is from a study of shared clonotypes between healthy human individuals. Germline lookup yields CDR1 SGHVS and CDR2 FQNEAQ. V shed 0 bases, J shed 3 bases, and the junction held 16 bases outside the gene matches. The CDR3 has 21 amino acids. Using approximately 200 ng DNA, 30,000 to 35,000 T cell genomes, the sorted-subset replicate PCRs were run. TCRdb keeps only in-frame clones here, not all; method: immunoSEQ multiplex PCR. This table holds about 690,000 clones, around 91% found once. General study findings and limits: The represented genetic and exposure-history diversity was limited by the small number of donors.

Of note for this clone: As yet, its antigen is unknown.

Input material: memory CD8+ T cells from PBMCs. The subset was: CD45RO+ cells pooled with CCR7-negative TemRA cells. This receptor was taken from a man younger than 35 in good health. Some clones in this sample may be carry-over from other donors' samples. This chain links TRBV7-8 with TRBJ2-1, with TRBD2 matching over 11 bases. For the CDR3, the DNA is TGTGCCAGCAGCTTAGCGCTCAAGGGGACTAGCGGACCGATTATCTACAATGAGCAGTTCTTC. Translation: CASSLALKGTSGPIIYNEQFF.